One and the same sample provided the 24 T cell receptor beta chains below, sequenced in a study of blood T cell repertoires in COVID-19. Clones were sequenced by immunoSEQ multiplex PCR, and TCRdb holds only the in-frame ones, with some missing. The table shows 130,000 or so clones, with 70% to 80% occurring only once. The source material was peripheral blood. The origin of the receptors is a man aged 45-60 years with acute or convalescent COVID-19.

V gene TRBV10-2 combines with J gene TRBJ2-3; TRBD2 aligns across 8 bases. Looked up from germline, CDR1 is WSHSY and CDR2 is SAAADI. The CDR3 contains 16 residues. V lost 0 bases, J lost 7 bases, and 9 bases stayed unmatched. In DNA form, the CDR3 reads TGCGCCAGCAGTGAGTCTAATCCGGGGGGGCCAAATACGCAGTATTTT. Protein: CASSESNPGGPNTQYF.

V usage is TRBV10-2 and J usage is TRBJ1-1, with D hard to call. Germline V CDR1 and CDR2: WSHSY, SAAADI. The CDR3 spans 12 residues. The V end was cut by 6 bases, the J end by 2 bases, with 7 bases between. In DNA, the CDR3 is TGCGCCAGCAGGAACAGTAACACTGAAGCTTTCTTT. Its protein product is CASRNSNTEAFF.

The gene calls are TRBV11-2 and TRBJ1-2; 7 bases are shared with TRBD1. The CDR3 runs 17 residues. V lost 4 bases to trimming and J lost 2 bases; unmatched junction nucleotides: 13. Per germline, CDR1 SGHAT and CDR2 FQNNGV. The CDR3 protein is CASSSIPGQEGNYGYTF. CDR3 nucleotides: TGTGCCAGCAGCTCAATCCCCGGACAGGAGGGGAACTATGGCTACACCTTC.

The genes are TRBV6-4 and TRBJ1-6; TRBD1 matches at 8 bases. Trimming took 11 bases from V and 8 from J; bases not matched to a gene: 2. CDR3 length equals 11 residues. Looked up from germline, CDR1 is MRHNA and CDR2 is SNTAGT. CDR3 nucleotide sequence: TGTGCCGTGACAGGGGATTCACCCCTCCACTTT. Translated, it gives CAVTGDSPLHF.

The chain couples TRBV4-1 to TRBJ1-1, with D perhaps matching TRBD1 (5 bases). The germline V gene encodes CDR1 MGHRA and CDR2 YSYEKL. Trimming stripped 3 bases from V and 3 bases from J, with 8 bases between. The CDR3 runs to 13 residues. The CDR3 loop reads CASSQGLDTEAFF. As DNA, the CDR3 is TGCGCCAGCAGCCAGGGGCTTGACACTGAAGCTTTCTTT.

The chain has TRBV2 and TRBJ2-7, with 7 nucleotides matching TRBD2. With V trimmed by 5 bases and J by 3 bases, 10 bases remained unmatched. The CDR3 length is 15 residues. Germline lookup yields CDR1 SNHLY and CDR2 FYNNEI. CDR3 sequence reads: CASSPVGTIDYEQYF. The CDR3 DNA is TGTGCCAGCAGTCCCGTCGGGACTATCGACTACGAGCAGTACTTC.

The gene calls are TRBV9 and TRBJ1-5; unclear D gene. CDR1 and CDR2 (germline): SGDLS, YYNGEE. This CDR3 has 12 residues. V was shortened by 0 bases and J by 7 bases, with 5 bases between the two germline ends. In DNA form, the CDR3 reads TGTGCCAGCAGCGTAGAGGAGCAGCCCCAGCATTTT. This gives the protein CASSVEEQPQHF.

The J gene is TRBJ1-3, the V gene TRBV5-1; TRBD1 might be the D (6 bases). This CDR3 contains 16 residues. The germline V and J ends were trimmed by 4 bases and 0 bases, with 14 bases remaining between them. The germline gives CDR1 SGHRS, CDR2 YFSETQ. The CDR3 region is CASSPSGVRSGNTIYF. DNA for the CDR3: TGCGCCAGCAGCCCCTCAGGGGTCCGCTCTGGAAACACCATATATTTT. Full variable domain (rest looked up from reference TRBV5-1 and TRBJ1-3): KAGVTQTPRYLIKTRGQQVTLSCSPISGHRSVSWYQQTPGQGLQFLFEYFSETQRNKGNFPGRFSGRQFSNSRSEMNVSTLELGDSALYLCASSPSGVRSGNTIYFGEGSWLTVV.

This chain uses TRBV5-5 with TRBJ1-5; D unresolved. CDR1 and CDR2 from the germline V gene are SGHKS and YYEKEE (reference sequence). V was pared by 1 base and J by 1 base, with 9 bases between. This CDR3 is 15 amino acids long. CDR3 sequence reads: CASSLSLASNQPQHF. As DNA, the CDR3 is TGTGCCAGCAGCTTGTCCTTAGCAAGCAATCAGCCCCAGCATTTT.

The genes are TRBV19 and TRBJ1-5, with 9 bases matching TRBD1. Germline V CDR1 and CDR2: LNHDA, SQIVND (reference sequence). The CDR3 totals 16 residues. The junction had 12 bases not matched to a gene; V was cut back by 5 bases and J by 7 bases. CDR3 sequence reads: CASSSWTGEAGQPQHF. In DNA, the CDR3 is TGTGCCAGTAGTTCCTGGACAGGGGAGGCCGGCCAGCCCCAGCATTTT.

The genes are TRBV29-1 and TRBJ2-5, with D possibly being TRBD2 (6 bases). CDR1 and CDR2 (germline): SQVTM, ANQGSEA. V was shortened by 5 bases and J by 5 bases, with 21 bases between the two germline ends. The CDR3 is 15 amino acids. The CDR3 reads CSVLRAGEGSETQYF. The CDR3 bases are TGCAGCGTTCTACGAGCGGGCGAGGGTTCGGAGACCCAGTACTTC.

This CDR3 is CASSYSAGGTEAFF. DNA for the CDR3: TGTGCCAGCAGTTACTCGGCAGGGGGGACTGAAGCTTTCTTT. The rearrangement joins TRBV6-6 to TRBJ1-1; 7 positions agree with TRBD1. V trimming: 0 bases; J trimming: 5 bases; junction bases outside the gene matches: 3. This CDR3 comprises 14 residues. Per the germline V gene, CDR1 is MNHNY and CDR2 is SVGAGI (reference sequence).

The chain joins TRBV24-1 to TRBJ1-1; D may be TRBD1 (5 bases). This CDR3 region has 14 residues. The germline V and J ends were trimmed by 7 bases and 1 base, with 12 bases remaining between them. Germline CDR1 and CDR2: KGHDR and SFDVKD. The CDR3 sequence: CATRGVGKNTEAFF. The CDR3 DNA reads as TGTGCCACCAGAGGGGTAGGGAAGAACACTGAAGCTTTCTTT.

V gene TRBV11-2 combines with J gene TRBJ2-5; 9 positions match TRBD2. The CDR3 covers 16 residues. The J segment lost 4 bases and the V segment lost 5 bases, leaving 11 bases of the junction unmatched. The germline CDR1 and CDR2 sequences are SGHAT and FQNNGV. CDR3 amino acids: CASSRVVSGGTETQYF. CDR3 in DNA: TGTGCCAGCAGCCGGGTCGTCAGCGGGGGGACAGAGACCCAGTACTTC. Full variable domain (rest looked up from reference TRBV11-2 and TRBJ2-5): EAGVAQSPRYKIIEKRQSVAFWCNPISGHATLYWYQQILGQGPKLLIQFQNNGVVDDSQLPKDRFSAERLKGVDSTLKIQPAKLEDSAVYLCASSRVVSGGTETQYFGPGTRLLVL.

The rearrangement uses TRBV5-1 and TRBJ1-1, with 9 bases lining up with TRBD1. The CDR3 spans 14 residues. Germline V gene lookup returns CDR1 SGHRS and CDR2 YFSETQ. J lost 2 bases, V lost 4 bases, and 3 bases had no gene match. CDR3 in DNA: TGCGCCAGCAGCCTGACAGGGGGAAACACTGAAGCTTTCTTT. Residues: CASSLTGGNTEAFF.

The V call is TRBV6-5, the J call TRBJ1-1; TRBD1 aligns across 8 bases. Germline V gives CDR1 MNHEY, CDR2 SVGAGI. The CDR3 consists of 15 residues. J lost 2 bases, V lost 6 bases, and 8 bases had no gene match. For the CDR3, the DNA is TGTGCCAGCAGACCTTTGCAGGGGGCCAACACTGAAGCTTTCTTT. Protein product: CASRPLQGANTEAFF.

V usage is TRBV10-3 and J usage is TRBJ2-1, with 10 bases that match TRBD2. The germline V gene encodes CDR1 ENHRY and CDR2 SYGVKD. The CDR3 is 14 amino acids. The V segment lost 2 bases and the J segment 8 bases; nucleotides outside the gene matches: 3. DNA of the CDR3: TGTGCCATCAGTGAGGGGCTAGCGGGGGATGAGCAGTTCTTC. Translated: CAISEGLAGDEQFF.

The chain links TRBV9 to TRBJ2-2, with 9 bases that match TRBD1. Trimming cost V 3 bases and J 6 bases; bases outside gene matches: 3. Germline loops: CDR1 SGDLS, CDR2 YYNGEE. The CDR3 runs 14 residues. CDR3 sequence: CASSAWTGAGELFF. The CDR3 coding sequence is TGTGCCAGCAGCGCCTGGACAGGGGCCGGGGAGCTGTTTTTT.

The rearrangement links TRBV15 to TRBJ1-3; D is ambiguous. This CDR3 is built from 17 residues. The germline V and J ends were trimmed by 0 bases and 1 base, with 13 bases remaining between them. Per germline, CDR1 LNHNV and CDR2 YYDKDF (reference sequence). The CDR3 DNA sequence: TGTGCCACCAGCAGAGATTACGGCGGAGTTTCTGGAAACACCATATATTTT. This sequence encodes CATSRDYGGVSGNTIYF.

CDR3 region: CASSLGTRVKETQYF. CDR3 bases: TGTGCCAGCAGCTTAGGGACTAGGGTAAAAGAGACCCAGTACTTC. This sequence joins TRBV11-2 and TRBJ2-5; 7 nucleotides line up with TRBD2. The CDR3 sequence is 15 residues long. With 1 base clipped from V and 3 bases from J, the junction kept 5 bases outside the gene matches. Germline V gene sequence: CDR1 SGHAT, CDR2 FQNNGV.

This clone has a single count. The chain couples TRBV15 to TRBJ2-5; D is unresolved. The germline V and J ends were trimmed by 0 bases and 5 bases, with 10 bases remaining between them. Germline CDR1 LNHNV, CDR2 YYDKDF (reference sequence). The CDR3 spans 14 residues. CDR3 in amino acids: CATSRDRLGETQYF. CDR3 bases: TGTGCCACCAGCAGAGATAGGCTCGGGGAGACCCAGTACTTC.

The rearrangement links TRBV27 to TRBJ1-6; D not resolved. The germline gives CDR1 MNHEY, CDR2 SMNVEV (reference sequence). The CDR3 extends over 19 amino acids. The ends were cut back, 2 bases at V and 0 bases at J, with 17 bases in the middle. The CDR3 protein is CASSLESDGLSSYNSPLHF. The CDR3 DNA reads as TGTGCCAGCAGTTTAGAATCGGACGGACTGAGCTCCTATAATTCACCCCTCCACTTT.

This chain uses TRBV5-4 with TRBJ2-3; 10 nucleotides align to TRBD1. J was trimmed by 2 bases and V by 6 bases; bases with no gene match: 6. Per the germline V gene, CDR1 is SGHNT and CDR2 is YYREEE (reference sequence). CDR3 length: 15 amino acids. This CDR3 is CASTEDRGDTDTQYF. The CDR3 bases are TGTGCCAGCACCGAGGACAGGGGGGACACAGATACGCAGTATTTT.

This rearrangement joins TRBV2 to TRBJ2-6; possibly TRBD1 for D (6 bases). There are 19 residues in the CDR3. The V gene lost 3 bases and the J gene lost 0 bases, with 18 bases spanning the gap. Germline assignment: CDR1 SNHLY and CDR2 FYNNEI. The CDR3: CASSDTSGRGFSGANVLTF. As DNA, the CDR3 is TGTGCCAGCAGTGACACGAGCGGCAGGGGCTTCTCTGGGGCCAACGTCCTGACTTTC.